This TCR beta chain is from a study of T cells after yellow fever vaccination. Concerning this clonotype itself: Its target is not known.

The V gene's germline CDR1 is MNHEY and CDR2 SVGAGI. There are 15 residues in the CDR3. V was pared by 8 bases and J by 2 bases, with 18 bases between. Points from the study as a whole: Post-booster repertoires contained most primary-vaccination clones again (96% CD4, over 70% CD8).

Conversion of TCR transcripts into cDNA relied on 5'RACE template switching, which added a universal primer site and UMIs. One entry per CDR3 protein, called by TCRdb with MiXCR from the 5' RACE reads. This sample carries about 350,000 distinct CDR3 sequences, roughly 12% of them seen once, and the ten largest clones take around 19%. Specimen: PBMCs, collected on the day of the first yellow fever vaccination. This clonotype was sampled from a man between 18 and 35 years old who received the YFV17D yellow fever vaccine. The chain is built from TRBV6-5 and TRBJ2-5; either TRBD1 or TRBD2 may fit D (6 bases each). CDR3 residues: CASGYSGGTQETQYF. The DNA of the CDR3 is TGTGCCAGCGGATATTCGGGCGGGACACAAGAGACCCAGTACTTC.